These 16 T cell receptor beta chains originate from one sample sequenced in a study of blood T cell repertoires in COVID-19. The method was immunoSEQ multiplex PCR; TCRdb's version includes in-frame clones alone and lacks a portion of them. Of just over 300,000 clones listed, roughly 90% were seen once; the top ten hold approximately 9.4%. Sequenced sample: PBMCs or T cells enriched from blood (not recorded which). The receptors stem from a woman aged 40 to 50 who had recovered from COVID-19.

J is TRBJ2-7 and V is TRBV5-4; TRBD1 agrees at 9 bases. CDR3 length equals 14 residues. V lost 5 bases to trimming and J lost 7 bases; unmatched junction nucleotides: 10. From germline, CDR1 is SGHNT and CDR2 YYREEE (reference sequence). CDR3 sequence (DNA): TGTGCCAGCAGAACACAGGGGGCGCCGGCTGAGCAGTACTTC. Protein sequence: CASRTQGAPAEQYF. The full variable domain, with the rest looked up from reference TRBV5-4 and TRBJ2-7, is ETGVTQSPTHLIKTRGQQVTLRCSSQSGHNTVSWYQQALGQGPQFIFQYYREEENGRGNFPPRFSGLQFPNYSSELNVNALELDDSALYLCASRTQGAPAEQYFGPGTRLTVT.

The sample holds one count of this clone. The V gene is TRBV19, the J gene TRBJ2-1, with 12 bases that match TRBD2. The germline gives CDR1 LNHDA, CDR2 SQIVND (reference sequence). CDR3 length: 16 residues. V shed 4 bases, J shed 3 bases, and the junction held 4 bases outside the gene matches. The CDR3 coding sequence is TGTGCCAGTAGTAGGACTAGCGGGGTGATCTACAATGAGCAGTTCTTC. This translates into CASSRTSGVIYNEQFF.

V gene TRBV11-2 combines with J gene TRBJ1-3; tentative D call: TRBD1 (5 bases). Germline V gives CDR1 SGHAT, CDR2 FQNNGV. V lost 0 bases and J lost 4, with 16 bases in between. The CDR3 has 17 amino acids. CDR3 in DNA: TGTGCCAGCAGCTTAGATTGGGGGGGTAATTCCGGAAACACCATATATTTT. Translated, it gives CASSLDWGGNSGNTIYF. Drawing the rest from reference TRBV11-2 and TRBJ1-3, the complete variable domain is EAGVAQSPRYKIIEKRQSVAFWCNPISGHATLYWYQQILGQGPKLLIQFQNNGVVDDSQLPKDRFSAERLKGVDSTLKIQPAKLEDSAVYLCASSLDWGGNSGNTIYFGEGSWLTVV.

This clone showed up just once. The genes are TRBV6-5 and TRBJ1-2; D possibly corresponds to TRBD1 (6 bases). Between the trimmed V and J ends, which lost 7 bases and 3 bases, there was a span of 15 bases. The length of the CDR3 is 14 residues. The germline CDR1 and CDR2 sequences are MNHEY and SVGAGI. The DNA for the CDR3 is TGTGCCAGCACCGGGGGAGGGGGGCACTATGGCTACACCTTC. Protein sequence: CASTGGGGHYGYTF.

This clone was seen just once. V gene TRBV7-9 combines with J gene TRBJ2-3; tentative D call: TRBD2 (6 bases). Trimming cost V 0 bases and J 2 bases, with 12 bases left between them. Per the germline V gene, CDR1 is SEHNR and CDR2 is FQNEAQ (reference sequence). The CDR3 loop spans 16 amino acids. As DNA, the CDR3 is TGTGCCAGCAGCTTAGCGCTCCTAGCGATCACAGATACGCAGTATTTT. Its protein product is CASSLALLAITDTQYF.

The chain uses TRBV19 and TRBJ2-5; TRBD2 aligns across 8 bases. From germline, CDR1 is LNHDA and CDR2 SQIVND (reference sequence). V shed 7 bases and J 1 base; nucleotides not matched to a gene: 8. CDR3 length: 15 residues. The CDR3 DNA reads TGTGCCAGTAAAAGTCTACTAGCGGTCCAAGAGACCCAGTACTTC. Protein product: CASKSLLAVQETQYF.

V usage is TRBV12-3 or TRBV12-4 and J usage is TRBJ1-1; D uncertain. Trimming took off 4 bases at V and 1 base at J, with 7 bases between the two ends. The CDR3 totals 13 residues. CDR3 protein: CASSYTENTEAFF. The CDR3 DNA reads as TGTGCCAGCAGTTACACAGAGAACACTGAAGCTTTCTTT.

The chain combines TRBV28 with TRBJ2-3, with 16 bases fitting TRBD2. The germline gives CDR1 MDHEN, CDR2 SYDVKM. CDR3 size: 19 residues. V was clipped by 4 bases and J by 2 bases; unmatched bases: 9. The CDR3 loop is CASSSRGTSGRAATDTQYF. In DNA, the CDR3 is TGTGCCAGCAGTTCCCGAGGGACTAGCGGGAGGGCCGCCACAGATACGCAGTATTTT.

This clone was seen just once. The CDR3 nucleotides are TGTGCCAGTACGGACAGGGGCGGCAATCAGCCCCAGCATTTT. Its protein is CASTDRGGNQPQHF. The chain carries TRBV19 and TRBJ1-5; 9 bases fit TRBD1. The CDR3 runs 14 residues. Germline values: CDR1 LNHDA, CDR2 SQIVND (reference sequence). Trimming removed 7 bases from V and 2 bases from J; junction bases left unmatched: 3.

This clone has just a few counts. This chain connects TRBV7-2 to TRBJ2-7; 7 positions agree with TRBD1. The CDR3 loop spans 14 amino acids. Trimming at V came to 0 bases and at J to 2 bases, leaving 1 base not matched to a gene. The germline gives CDR1 SGHTA, CDR2 FQGNSA. In DNA form, the CDR3 reads TGTGCCAGCAGCTTAGCCAGGGGGACCTACGAGCAGTACTTC. Residues: CASSLARGTYEQYF.

The rearrangement uses TRBV12-1 and TRBJ1-2; the D segment call TRBD1 is taken from the table without a DNA check. TRBV12-1 counts as a pseudogene. This CDR3 has 14 residues. The CDR3 reads CASSPRDRSSGYTF. The CDR3 nucleotides are TGTGCCAGCAGCCCACGGGACAGGTCGAGTGGCTACACCTTC.

The rearrangement uses TRBV7-3 and TRBJ2-1; TRBD2 aligns across 9 bases. CDR3 length: 15 amino acids. From germline, CDR1 is SGHTA and CDR2 FQGTGA. The V segment lost 5 bases and the J segment 9 bases; nucleotides outside the gene matches: 11. The CDR3: CASSPVVAGVGEQFF. In DNA, the CDR3 is TGTGCCAGCAGCCCCGTTGTAGCGGGAGTGGGTGAGCAGTTCTTC.

This chain connects TRBV7-8 to TRBJ1-2; TRBD1 is a possible D gene (6 bases). In germline, CDR1 is SGHVS, CDR2 FQNEAQ. V lost 5 bases and J 2 bases, leaving 21 bases between the germline ends. The CDR3 is made up of 17 amino acids. The CDR3 nucleotides read TGTGCCAGCAGCCAAGCCGGGACACCTTTCTTGAACTATGGCTACACCTTC. As protein: CASSQAGTPFLNYGYTF.

The V and J genes are TRBV19 and TRBJ1-1; D not resolved. Germline loops: CDR1 LNHDA, CDR2 SQIVND (reference sequence). V was trimmed by 7 bases and J by 1 base, leaving 10 bases between them. The CDR3 has 13 residues. The CDR3 DNA sequence: TGTGCCAGTAAGTTACAGAAGAACACTGAAGCTTTCTTT. Encoded protein: CASKLQKNTEAFF.

This CDR3 is CASSPGQGSSGANVLTF. CDR3 in DNA: TGTGCCAGTAGTCCCGGACAGGGCAGTTCTGGGGCCAACGTCCTGACTTTC. This chain joins TRBV19 and TRBJ2-6; 8 nucleotides line up with TRBD1. The V and J ends lost 5 bases and 1 base, in that order; junction bases with no gene match: 7. Germline V lookup: CDR1 LNHDA, CDR2 SQIVND (reference sequence). The CDR3 extends over 17 amino acids. The whole variable domain, remainder taken from reference TRBV19 and TRBJ2-6, is DGGITQSPKYLFRKEGQNVTLSCEQNLNHDAMYWYRQDPGQGLRLIYYSQIVNDFQKGDIAEGYSVSREKKESFPLTVTSAQKNPTAFYLCASSPGQGSSGANVLTFGAGSRLTVL.

V usage is TRBV30 and J usage is TRBJ2-2; no clear D gene. CDR3 size: 10 residues. The germline CDR1 and CDR2 sequences are GTSNPN and SVGIG (reference sequence). Trimming pared 6 bases from V and 7 bases from J, leaving 6 bases between. CDR3 protein: CACGFGELFF. The CDR3 DNA sequence: TGTGCCTGCGGGTTCGGGGAGCTGTTTTTT. Together with reference TRBV30 and TRBJ2-2, the CDR3 gives the full variable domain: SQTIHQWPATLVQPVGSPLSLECTVEGTSNPNLYWYRQAAGRGLQLLFYSVGIGQISSEVPQNLSASRPQDRQFILSSKKLLLSDSGFYLCACGFGELFFGEGSRLTVL.